These 4 T cell receptor beta chains were sequenced from one sample in a study of molecular identifiers for immune sequencing clone quantification (dated by TCRdb to the late 2010s). Library generation was performed with PCR. TCRdb lists the instrument as NextSeq 500. TCRdb trimmed the raw reads at Q25, called clones with MiXCR and kept productive beta chains. Rows are combined by CDR3 protein, so each entry shows the most common genes and DNA. The sample table contains about half a million distinct CDR3 sequences; only one count was recorded for around 23% of them. In total, the top ten clones hold roughly 0.77% of the sample. The sequenced sample consisted of naive CD8+ T cells from blood, with Jurkat cell RNA spiked in. The intended sense of this specimen's cell subset or site label: FACS-sorted CD8+CD4-CCR7+CD45RA+ naive T cells. The receptors shown here come from a human donor in good health. Some libraries in this study had Jurkat cell RNA spiked in.

This clonotype occurred a few times. The chain employs TRBV29-1 and TRBJ1-2; no firm D call. The CDR3 is made up of 13 amino acids. The germline V and J ends were trimmed by 7 bases and 4 bases, with 16 bases remaining between them. Germline CDR1 SQVTM, CDR2 ANQGSEA. The CDR3 is CSASDGPGYGYTF. Here the CDR3 DNA reads TGCAGCGCTTCCGATGGACCTGGCTATGGCTACACCTTC.

Remarks on this clonotype: The CDR3 does not end in the conserved phenylalanine or tryptophan, so this is likely a read error. The V call is TRBV19, the J call TRBJ1-1; TRBD1 might be the D (5 bases). This CDR3 has 14 amino acids. With 7 bases removed from V and 6 bases from J, the gap between germline ends came to 18 bases. Germline V gene sequence: CDR1 LNHDA, CDR2 SQIVND (reference sequence). Here the CDR3 reads CASTPGGGLAEAFS. The CDR3 region has the DNA TGTGCCAGTACTCCCGGGGGGGGACTCGCTGAAGCTTTCTCT.

With respect to this clonotype: A read error may produce the germline difference seen at one junction end. This chain links TRBV10-3 with TRBJ2-7; a weak D match, TRBD2 (6 bases). CDR3 length: 16 residues. Germline CDR1 ENHRY, CDR2 SYGVKD. CDR3 nucleotide sequence: TGTGCCATCAGTCACGGACCGGCGGGAAAAAATTACGGGCAGTACTTC. Its translation is CAISHGPAGKNYGQYF.

This clonotype showed up just a few times. The chain uses TRBV30 and TRBJ1-1; no clear D. V lost 1 base to trimming and J lost 5 bases, with 5 bases between them. The CDR3 totals 11 residues. The V gene's germline CDR1 is GTSNPN and CDR2 SVGIG (reference sequence). The CDR3 DNA reads TGTGCCTGGAGTGGATCAACTGAAGCTTTCTTT. Its protein product is CAWSGSTEAFF.